Sequencing of this T cell receptor beta chain was carried out in a study of blood T cell repertoires in COVID-19. About the study: Sites across the United States, Italy and Spain contributed samples from acute and convalescent COVID-19. The cDNA or gDNA used as material had been derived from T cells, B-cell-depleted T cells, or PBMCs.

CDR1 is SGHDT, CDR2 YYEEEE, per germline. This CDR3 contains 17 residues. The trim removed 0 bases at V and 6 bases at J, leaving 11 bases unmatched. Per the study methods: Counts of nucleated cells, estimated from reference gene primer amplification, were obtained. Assay: immunoSEQ multiplex PCR; the TCRdb copy retains only in-frame clones and omits some. From that table come the V and J calls and clone size; the DNA was used to work out D and trimming. This table holds roughly 670,000 clones, approximately 90% found once. The TCR sequence derives from a woman aged 18 to 35 with acute or convalescent COVID-19. Sequenced material: peripheral blood. This chain connects TRBV5-6 to TRBJ1-2; 10 bases map to TRBD1. The CDR3 bases are TGTGCCAGCAGCTTGGCCTCCGGGACAGGGGCGCAACATGGCTACACCTTC. Amino acid sequence: CASSLASGTGAQHGYTF.